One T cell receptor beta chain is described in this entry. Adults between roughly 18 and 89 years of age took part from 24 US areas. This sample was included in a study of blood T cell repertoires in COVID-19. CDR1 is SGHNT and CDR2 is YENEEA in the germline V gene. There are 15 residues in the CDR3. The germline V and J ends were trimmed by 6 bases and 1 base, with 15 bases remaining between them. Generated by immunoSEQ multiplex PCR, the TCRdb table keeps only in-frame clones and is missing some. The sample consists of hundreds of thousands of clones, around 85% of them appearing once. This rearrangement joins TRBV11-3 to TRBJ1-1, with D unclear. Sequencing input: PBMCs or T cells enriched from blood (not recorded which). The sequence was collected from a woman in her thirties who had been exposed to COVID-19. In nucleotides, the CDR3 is TGTGCCAGCAGTTACCCCCGAGACTGGAACACTGAAGCTTTCTTT. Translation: CASSYPRDWNTEAFF.